A selection of T cell receptor beta chains follows, all from one sample in a study of response to subunit inactivated influenza vaccine. TCRdb re-derived calls from the RT-PCR reads in MiXCR, one entry per CDR3 protein. This table has over 150,000 distinct CDR3 sequences, about a tenth appearing once. The sample consisted of non-naive T cells sorted from PBMCs, taken roughly 6 weeks after vaccination. Receptors were obtained from a man aged 50-59 years who received an inactivated influenza vaccine. CDR3s include the opening cysteine and the closing phenylalanine or tryptophan. Fields, in order: D gene, V gene, clone size, CDR3 length, J gene, CDR3 DNA, CDR3 protein. D genes are given only for firm matches. Not all rows give a size; the values are once, few, many and, for expanded clones, a class.

D gene: .
V gene: TRBV5-1
clone size: many
CDR3 length: 12
J gene: TRBJ1-2
CDR3 DNA: TGCGCCAGCAGCTTTGATAACTATGGCTACACCTTC
CDR3 protein: CASSFDNYGYTF

D gene: .
V gene: TRBV5-1
clone size: many
CDR3 length: 16
J gene: TRBJ2-2
CDR3 DNA: TGCGCCAGCAGCCTCTCCGGGACAACGAACACCGGGGAGCTGTTTTTT
CDR3 protein: CASSLSGTTNTGELFF

D gene: .
V gene: TRBV28
clone size: .
CDR3 length: 13
J gene: TRBJ2-2
CDR3 DNA: TGTGCCAGCAGGGGGTCGGGCCCCGGGGAGCTGTTTTTT
CDR3 protein: CASRGSGPGELFF

D gene: .
V gene: TRBV4-3
clone size: .
CDR3 length: 14
J gene: TRBJ1-2
CDR3 DNA: TGCGCCAGCAGCCAAGTAGTCGGGGGGTTTGGCTACACCTTC
CDR3 protein: CASSQVVGGFGYTF

D gene: .
V gene: TRBV6-1
clone size: .
CDR3 length: 15
J gene: TRBJ1-4
CDR3 DNA: TGTGCCAGCAGCCGAAGACAGACAACTAATGAAAAACTGTTTTTT
CDR3 protein: CASSRRQTTNEKLFF

D gene: .
V gene: TRBV28
clone size: many
CDR3 length: 13
J gene: TRBJ2-7
CDR3 DNA: TGTGCCAGCAGTTTCCGGGGCCTATTCGAGCAGTACTTC
CDR3 protein: CASSFRGLFEQYF

D gene: TRBD1
V gene: TRBV27
clone size: .
CDR3 length: 14
J gene: TRBJ2-1
CDR3 DNA: TGTGCCAGCAGCGACGGGACAGTTAACAATGAGCAGTTCTTC
CDR3 protein: CASSDGTVNNEQFF

D gene: TRBD1
V gene: TRBV6-1
clone size: .
CDR3 length: 15
J gene: TRBJ1-2
CDR3 DNA: TGTGCCAGCAGTACGCATCTTCAGGGGGCGCTGAGCTACACCTTC
CDR3 protein: CASSTHLQGALSYTF

D gene: .
V gene: TRBV10-3
clone size: many
CDR3 length: 16
J gene: TRBJ2-7
CDR3 DNA: TGTGCCATCAGTGAGTCAGGGGTAGCGGGACAGCGCGAGCAGTACTTC
CDR3 protein: CAISESGVAGQREQYF

D gene: .
V gene: TRBV7-2
clone size: many
CDR3 length: 13
J gene: TRBJ2-1
CDR3 DNA: TGTGCCAGCAGCTTAATGGGGGCAGGAGAGCAGTTCTTC
CDR3 protein: CASSLMGAGEQFF

D gene: .
V gene: TRBV20-1
clone size: few
CDR3 length: 15
J gene: TRBJ1-5
CDR3 DNA: TGCAGTGCTAGAGATCGTTCCACAGCAGGGCAGCCCCAGCATTTT
CDR3 protein: CSARDRSTAGQPQHF

D gene: TRBD2
V gene: TRBV3-1
clone size: many
CDR3 length: 14
J gene: TRBJ2-7
CDR3 DNA: TGTGCCAGCAGCCGATTGGGAGGGCCGACCGAGCAGTACTTC
CDR3 protein: CASSRLGGPTEQYF

D gene: .
V gene: TRBV19
clone size: few
CDR3 length: 15
J gene: TRBJ2-5
CDR3 DNA: TGTGCCAGTGGGCCCACCAGCGTGGGGCAAGAGACCCAGTACTTC
CDR3 protein: CASGPTSVGQETQYF

D gene: TRBD1
V gene: TRBV7-2
clone size: .
CDR3 length: 16
J gene: TRBJ2-1
CDR3 DNA: TGTGCCAGCAGCAAAGGACGAGGGGGCCTACCCAATGAGCAGTTCTTC
CDR3 protein: CASSKGRGGLPNEQFF

D gene: .
V gene: TRBV6-2/TRBV6-3
clone size: .
CDR3 length: 15
J gene: TRBJ1-5
CDR3 DNA: TGTGCCAGCAGGGAGCAGGGCTGGAGCAATCAGCCCCAGCATTTT
CDR3 protein: CASREQGWSNQPQHF

D gene: .
V gene: TRBV6-1
clone size: .
CDR3 length: 12
J gene: TRBJ1-2
CDR3 DNA: TGTGCCAGCAGCCTGGACCGACCCGGCTACACCTTC
CDR3 protein: CASSLDRPGYTF

D gene: .
V gene: TRBV6-2/TRBV6-3
clone size: few
CDR3 length: 11
J gene: TRBJ2-5
CDR3 DNA: TGTGCCAGCAGTTACCCGGAGACCCAGTACTTC
CDR3 protein: CASSYPETQYF

D gene: TRBD2
V gene: TRBV4-3
clone size: few
CDR3 length: 17
J gene: TRBJ2-5
CDR3 DNA: TGCGCCAGCAGCCAAGATCCGAGCGGGAGGGCCGTGGAGACCCAGTACTTC
CDR3 protein: CASSQDPSGRAVETQYF

D gene: TRBD1
V gene: TRBV11-2
clone size: many
CDR3 length: 16
J gene: TRBJ1-1
CDR3 DNA: TGTGCCAGCAGCCCGCGCGGCAGGGGGCTGGGCACTGAAGCTTTCTTT
CDR3 protein: CASSPRGRGLGTEAFF

D gene: .
V gene: TRBV7-6
clone size: few
CDR3 length: 19
J gene: TRBJ2-7
CDR3 DNA: TGTGCCAGCAGCTTATCCGGAGGGAACAGACCACACCTTGGCTACGAGCAGTACTTC
CDR3 protein: CASSLSGGNRPHLGYEQYF

D gene: TRBD1
V gene: TRBV5-1
clone size: many
CDR3 length: 14
J gene: TRBJ2-7
CDR3 DNA: TGCGCCAGCAGCTTGGAGGGGGCCGGTGACGAGCAGTACTTC
CDR3 protein: CASSLEGAGDEQYF

D gene: .
V gene: TRBV7-9
clone size: few
CDR3 length: 12
J gene: TRBJ1-3
CDR3 DNA: TGTGCCAGCAACCCCTCTGGAAACACCATATATTTT
CDR3 protein: CASNPSGNTIYF

D gene: .
V gene: TRBV12-3/TRBV12-4
clone size: .
CDR3 length: 13
J gene: TRBJ2-3
CDR3 DNA: TGTGCCAGCATCGTGGATAGCACAGATACGCAGTATTTT
CDR3 protein: CASIVDSTDTQYF

D gene: .
V gene: TRBV6-2/TRBV6-3
clone size: few
CDR3 length: 11
J gene: TRBJ2-5
CDR3 DNA: TGTGCCAGCAGTCCTCTGGAGACCCAGTACTTC
CDR3 protein: CASSPLETQYF

D gene: TRBD1
V gene: TRBV3-1
clone size: .
CDR3 length: 15
J gene: TRBJ2-7
CDR3 DNA: TGTGCCAGGAGCCGATCCAGGGGGCTATCCTACGAGCAGTACTTC
CDR3 protein: CARSRSRGLSYEQYF

D gene: .
V gene: TRBV4-3
clone size: .
CDR3 length: 16
J gene: TRBJ2-1
CDR3 DNA: TGCGCCAGCAGCCAAGATTTAACAGGGAGCTACAATGAGCAGTTCTTC
CDR3 protein: CASSQDLTGSYNEQFF

D gene: .
V gene: TRBV7-9
clone size: .
CDR3 length: 12
J gene: TRBJ2-7
CDR3 DNA: TGTGCCAGCAGCCCCAGCAGCCACGAGCAGTACTTC
CDR3 protein: CASSPSSHEQYF

D gene: TRBD1
V gene: TRBV4-2
clone size: few
CDR3 length: 17
J gene: TRBJ1-6
CDR3 DNA: TGTGCCAGCAGCCAAGATTGGGACAGCTCCTATAATTCACCCCTCCACTTT
CDR3 protein: CASSQDWDSSYNSPLHF

D gene: TRBD1
V gene: TRBV12-3/TRBV12-4
clone size: few
CDR3 length: 16
J gene: TRBJ2-1
CDR3 DNA: TGTGCCAGCAGTTTAGTTGGGGACAGGGTATACAATGAGCAGTTCTTC
CDR3 protein: CASSLVGDRVYNEQFF

D gene: TRBD2
V gene: TRBV7-8
clone size: .
CDR3 length: 16
J gene: TRBJ2-3
CDR3 DNA: TGTGCCAGCAGCGGTGGGGCGGGAGGGCGGTCAGATACGCAGTATTTT
CDR3 protein: CASSGGAGGRSDTQYF

D gene: .
V gene: TRBV28
clone size: many
CDR3 length: 14
J gene: TRBJ1-4
CDR3 DNA: TGTGCCAGCAGTTTGCAGGGGCGCTGGGAAAAACTGTTTTTT
CDR3 protein: CASSLQGRWEKLFF

D gene: TRBD2
V gene: TRBV29-1
clone size: .
CDR3 length: 15
J gene: TRBJ2-5
CDR3 DNA: TGCAGCGTTGAAAGGGAGGGAATGGCCTGGGAGACCCAGTACTTC
CDR3 protein: CSVEREGMAWETQYF

D gene: .
V gene: TRBV12-3/TRBV12-4
clone size: many
CDR3 length: 14
J gene: TRBJ1-6
CDR3 DNA: TGTGCCAGCAGTACGAGCTCCTATAATTCACCCCTCCACTTT
CDR3 protein: CASSTSSYNSPLHF

D gene: .
V gene: TRBV3-1
clone size: .
CDR3 length: 14
J gene: TRBJ2-7
CDR3 DNA: TGTGCCAGCAGCCAAGACATAGTCGGGCTCGAGCAGTACTTC
CDR3 protein: CASSQDIVGLEQYF

D gene: .
V gene: TRBV11-2
clone size: .
CDR3 length: 15
J gene: TRBJ2-7
CDR3 DNA: TGTGCCAGCAGCTCCCACATGAGTGGACGAGGCGAGCAGTACTTC
CDR3 protein: CASSSHMSGRGEQYF

D gene: .
V gene: TRBV10-3
clone size: .
CDR3 length: 14
J gene: TRBJ2-7
CDR3 DNA: TGTGCCATCAGTGAGTCGAACATCCTCTACGAGCAGTACTTC
CDR3 protein: CAISESNILYEQYF

D gene: .
V gene: TRBV6-1
clone size: .
CDR3 length: 14
J gene: TRBJ2-1
CDR3 DNA: TGTGCCAGCAGTGATTCGGGGGAGTGGGATGAGCAGTTCTTC
CDR3 protein: CASSDSGEWDEQFF